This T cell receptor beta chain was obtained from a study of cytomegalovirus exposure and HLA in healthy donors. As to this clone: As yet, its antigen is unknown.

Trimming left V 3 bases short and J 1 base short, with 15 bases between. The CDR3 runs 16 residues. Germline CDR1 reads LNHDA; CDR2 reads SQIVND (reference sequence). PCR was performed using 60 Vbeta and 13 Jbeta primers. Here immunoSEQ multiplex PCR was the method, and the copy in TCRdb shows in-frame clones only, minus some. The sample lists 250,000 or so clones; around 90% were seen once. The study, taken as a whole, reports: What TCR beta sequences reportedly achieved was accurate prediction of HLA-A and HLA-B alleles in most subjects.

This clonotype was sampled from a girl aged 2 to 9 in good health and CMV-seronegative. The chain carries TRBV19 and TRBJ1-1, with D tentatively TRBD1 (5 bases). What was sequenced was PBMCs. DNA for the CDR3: TGTGCCAGTAGTATGAGGAGGGGTCGGGGGAACACTGAAGCTTTCTTT. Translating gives CASSMRRGRGNTEAFF.